Listed here is a single TCR beta chain. The CDR3 sequence is 13 residues long. V was shortened by 6 bases and J by 3 bases, with 9 bases between the two germline ends. Generated by immunoSEQ multiplex PCR, the TCRdb table keeps only in-frame clones and is missing some. This sample has some 150,000 clones, with around 80% found just once. This record comes from a study of blood T cell repertoires in COVID-19. The sequenced sample was peripheral blood. The chain couples TRBV12-3 or TRBV12-4 to TRBJ1-3; no clear D gene. The clonotype comes from a woman aged 45-65 years in a cohort sampled during active or convalescent COVID-19. CDR3 bases: TGTGCCAGCAGCCCGATCGGTGGAAACACCATATATTTT. Amino acid sequence: CASSPIGGNTIYF.